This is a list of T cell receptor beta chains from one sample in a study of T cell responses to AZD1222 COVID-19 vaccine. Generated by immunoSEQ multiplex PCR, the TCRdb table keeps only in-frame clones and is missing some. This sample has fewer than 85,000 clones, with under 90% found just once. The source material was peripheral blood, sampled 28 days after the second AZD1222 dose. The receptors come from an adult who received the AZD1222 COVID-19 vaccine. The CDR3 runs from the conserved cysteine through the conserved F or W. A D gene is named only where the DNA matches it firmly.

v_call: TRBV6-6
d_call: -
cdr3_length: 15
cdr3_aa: CASSYGPSRAYEQYF

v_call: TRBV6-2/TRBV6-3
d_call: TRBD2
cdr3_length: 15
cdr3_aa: CASSYSASGQETQYF

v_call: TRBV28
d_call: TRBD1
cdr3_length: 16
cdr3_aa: CASSFSPGQGNEKLFF

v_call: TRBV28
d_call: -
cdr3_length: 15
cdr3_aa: CASSHFRGSTDTQYF

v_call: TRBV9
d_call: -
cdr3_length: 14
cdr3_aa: CASAPGGRNQPQHF

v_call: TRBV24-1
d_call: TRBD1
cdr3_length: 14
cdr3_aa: CATSAGGARYEQYF

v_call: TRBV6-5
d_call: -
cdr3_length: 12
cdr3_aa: CASRGTKREQYF

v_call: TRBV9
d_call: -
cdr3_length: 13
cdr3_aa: CASSQGYNQPQHF

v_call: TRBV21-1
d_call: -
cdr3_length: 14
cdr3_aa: CASSVRDNHTEAFF

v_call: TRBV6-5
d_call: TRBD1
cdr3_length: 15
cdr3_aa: CASRRQGASFYGYTF

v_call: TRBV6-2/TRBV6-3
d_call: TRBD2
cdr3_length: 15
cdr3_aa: CASSYQTSGRYEQFF

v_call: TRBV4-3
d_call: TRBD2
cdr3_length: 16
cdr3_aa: CASSQDLWTSAYEQYF

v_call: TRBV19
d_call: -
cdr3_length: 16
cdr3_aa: CASSLGGAATNEKLFF

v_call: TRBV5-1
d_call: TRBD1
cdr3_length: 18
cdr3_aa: CASSLAFRQGVSTGELFF

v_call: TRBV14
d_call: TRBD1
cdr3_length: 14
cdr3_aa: CASSHGGQTYEQYF

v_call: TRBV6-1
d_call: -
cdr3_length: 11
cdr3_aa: CASSTSYEQYF

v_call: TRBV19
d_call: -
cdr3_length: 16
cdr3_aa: CASSSPGQISNQPQHF

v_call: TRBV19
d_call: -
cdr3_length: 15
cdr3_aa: CASSAQALPNTEAFF

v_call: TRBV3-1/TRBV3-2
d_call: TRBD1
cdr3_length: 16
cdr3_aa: CASSQPGQGASNEQFF

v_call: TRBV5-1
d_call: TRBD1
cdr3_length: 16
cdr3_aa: CASSLTPGGLYNEQFF

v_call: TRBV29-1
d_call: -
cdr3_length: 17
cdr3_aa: CSATAEAGQWDSYEQYF

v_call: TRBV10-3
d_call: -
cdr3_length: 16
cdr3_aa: CAISQATGLVYNEQFF

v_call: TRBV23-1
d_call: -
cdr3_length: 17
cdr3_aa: CASSQGFCRAAKNIQYF

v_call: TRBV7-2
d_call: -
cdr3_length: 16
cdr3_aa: CASSLYPPGNNQPQHF

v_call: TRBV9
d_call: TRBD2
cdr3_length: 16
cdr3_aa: CASSPGRAGGQNTQYF

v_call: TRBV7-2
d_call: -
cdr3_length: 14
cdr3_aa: CASSLEGSSNIQYF

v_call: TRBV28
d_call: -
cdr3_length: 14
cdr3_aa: CASSAIVLEDTQYF

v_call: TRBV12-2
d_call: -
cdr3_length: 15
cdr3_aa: CASRSRTGGTYEQYF

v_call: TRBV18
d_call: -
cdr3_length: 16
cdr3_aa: CASSRSRDTSYNEQFF

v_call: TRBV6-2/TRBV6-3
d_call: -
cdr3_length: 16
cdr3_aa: CASSYSSRTANTEAFF

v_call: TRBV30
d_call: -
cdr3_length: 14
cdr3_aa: CAWSVGGITDTQYF

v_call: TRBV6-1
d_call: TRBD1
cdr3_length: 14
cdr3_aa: CASSRDRVGYGYTF

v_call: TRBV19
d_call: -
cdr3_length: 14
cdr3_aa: CASVRTIEGTEAFF

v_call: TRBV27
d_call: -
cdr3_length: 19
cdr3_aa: CASSFSIRARGAVNTEAFF

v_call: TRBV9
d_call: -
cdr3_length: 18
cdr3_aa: CASSLPLGGRTQGNTIYF

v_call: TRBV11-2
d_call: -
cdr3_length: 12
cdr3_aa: CASSPGPRGYTF

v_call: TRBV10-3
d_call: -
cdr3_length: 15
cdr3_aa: CAIRSAQGLTSPLHF

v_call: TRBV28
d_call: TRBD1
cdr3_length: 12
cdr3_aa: CASPTGTGEAFF

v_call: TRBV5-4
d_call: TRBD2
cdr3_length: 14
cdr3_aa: CASSSIAGSYEQYF

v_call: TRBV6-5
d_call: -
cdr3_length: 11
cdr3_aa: CASRRGTEAFF

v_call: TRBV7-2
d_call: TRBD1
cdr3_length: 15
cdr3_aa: CASSSRGLDTDTQYF

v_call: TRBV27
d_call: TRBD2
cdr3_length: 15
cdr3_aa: CASSFPSGRTHEQYF

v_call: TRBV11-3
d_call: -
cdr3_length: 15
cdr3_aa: CASSLEMGIHNEQFF